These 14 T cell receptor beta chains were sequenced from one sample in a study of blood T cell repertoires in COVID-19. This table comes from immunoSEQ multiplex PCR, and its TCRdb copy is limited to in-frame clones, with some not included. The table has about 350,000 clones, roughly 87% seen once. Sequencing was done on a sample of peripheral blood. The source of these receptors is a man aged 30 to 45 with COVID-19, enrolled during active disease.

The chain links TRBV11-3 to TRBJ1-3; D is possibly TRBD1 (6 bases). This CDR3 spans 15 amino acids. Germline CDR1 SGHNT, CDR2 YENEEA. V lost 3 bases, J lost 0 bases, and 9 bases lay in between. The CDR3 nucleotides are TGTGCCAGCAGCTTGAGGGGGACCTCTGGAAACACCATATATTTT. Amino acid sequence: CASSLRGTSGNTIYF. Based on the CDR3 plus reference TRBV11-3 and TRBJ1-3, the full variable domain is EAGVVQSPRYKIIEKKQPVAFWCNPISGHNTLYWYLQNLGQGPELLIRYENEEAVDDSQLPKDRFSAERLKGVDSTLKIQPAELGDSAVYLCASSLRGTSGNTIYFGEGSWLTVV.

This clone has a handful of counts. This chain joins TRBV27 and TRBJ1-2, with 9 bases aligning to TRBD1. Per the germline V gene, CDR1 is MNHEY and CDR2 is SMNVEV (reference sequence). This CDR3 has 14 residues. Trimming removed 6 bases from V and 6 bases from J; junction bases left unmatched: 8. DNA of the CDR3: TGTGCCAGCAGCTCGAACAGGGGGCCGGATGGCTACACCTTC. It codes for CASSSNRGPDGYTF.

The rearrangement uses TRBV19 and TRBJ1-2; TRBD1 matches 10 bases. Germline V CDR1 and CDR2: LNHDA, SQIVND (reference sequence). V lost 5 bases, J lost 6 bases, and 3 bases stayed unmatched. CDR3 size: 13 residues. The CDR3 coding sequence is TGTGCCAGTAGTGGGGACAGGGGTGATGGCTACACCTTC. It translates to CASSGDRGDGYTF.

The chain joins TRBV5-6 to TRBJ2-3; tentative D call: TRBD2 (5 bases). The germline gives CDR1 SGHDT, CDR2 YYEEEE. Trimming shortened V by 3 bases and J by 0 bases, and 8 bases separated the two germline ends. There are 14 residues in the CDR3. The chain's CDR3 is CASSWTLSTDTQYF. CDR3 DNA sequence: TGTGCCAGCAGCTGGACTTTAAGCACAGATACGCAGTATTTT.

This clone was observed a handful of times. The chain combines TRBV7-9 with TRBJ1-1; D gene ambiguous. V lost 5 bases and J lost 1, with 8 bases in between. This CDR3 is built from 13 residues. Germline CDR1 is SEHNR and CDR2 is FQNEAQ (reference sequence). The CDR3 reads CASSDGRNTEAFF. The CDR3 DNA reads TGTGCCAGCAGCGACGGGAGGAACACTGAAGCTTTCTTT.

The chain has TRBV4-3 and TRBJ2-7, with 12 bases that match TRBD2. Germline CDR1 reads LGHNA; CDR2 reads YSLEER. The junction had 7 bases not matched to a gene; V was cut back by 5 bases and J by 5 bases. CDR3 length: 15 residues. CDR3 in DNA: TGCGCCAGCAGCTCCCTAGCGGGAGGGGTCCACGAGCAGTACTTC. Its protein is CASSSLAGGVHEQYF.

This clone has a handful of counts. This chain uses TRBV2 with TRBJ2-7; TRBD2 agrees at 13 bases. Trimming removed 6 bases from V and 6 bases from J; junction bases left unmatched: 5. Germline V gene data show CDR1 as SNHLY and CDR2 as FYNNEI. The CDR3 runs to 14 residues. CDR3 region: CASRRLAGGGEQYF. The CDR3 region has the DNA TGTGCCAGCAGACGACTAGCGGGAGGAGGCGAGCAGTACTTC.

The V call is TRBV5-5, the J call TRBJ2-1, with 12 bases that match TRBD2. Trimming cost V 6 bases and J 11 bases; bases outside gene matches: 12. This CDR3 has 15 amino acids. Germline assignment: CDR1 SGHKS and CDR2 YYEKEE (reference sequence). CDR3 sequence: CASKLAGGPYWQQFF. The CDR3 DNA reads TGTGCCAGCAAACTAGCGGGGGGCCCGTACTGGCAGCAGTTCTTC.

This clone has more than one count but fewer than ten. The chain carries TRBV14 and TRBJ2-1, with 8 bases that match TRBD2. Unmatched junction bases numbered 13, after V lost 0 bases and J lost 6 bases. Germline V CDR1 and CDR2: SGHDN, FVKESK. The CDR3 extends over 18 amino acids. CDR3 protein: CASSQDDGTGGPRNEQFF. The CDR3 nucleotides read TGTGCCAGCAGCCAAGATGATGGAACGGGGGGGCCTCGCAATGAGCAGTTCTTC.

CDR3 nucleotides: TGCAGCGTTGAGCGGCCAGGGGTCCTCCACGAGCAGTACTTC. This translates into CSVERPGVLHEQYF. V gene TRBV29-1 combines with J gene TRBJ2-7; the D gene is possibly TRBD1 (6 bases). Germline V gene sequence: CDR1 SQVTM, CDR2 ANQGSEA. The V and J ends lost 3 bases and 5 bases respectively, with 17 bases between them. CDR3 length: 14 residues.

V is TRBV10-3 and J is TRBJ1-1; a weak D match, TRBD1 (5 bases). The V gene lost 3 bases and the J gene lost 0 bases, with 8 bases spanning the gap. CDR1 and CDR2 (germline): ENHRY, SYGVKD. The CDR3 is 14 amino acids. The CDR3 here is CAISERGMNTEAFF. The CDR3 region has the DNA TGTGCCATCAGTGAAAGGGGAATGAACACTGAAGCTTTCTTT.

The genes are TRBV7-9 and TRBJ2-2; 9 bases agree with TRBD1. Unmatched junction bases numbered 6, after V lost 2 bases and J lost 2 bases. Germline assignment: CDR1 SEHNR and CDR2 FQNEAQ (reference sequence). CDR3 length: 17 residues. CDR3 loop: CASSLSWTGENTGELFF. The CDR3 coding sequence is TGTGCCAGCAGCTTAAGCTGGACAGGGGAAAACACCGGGGAGCTGTTTTTT.

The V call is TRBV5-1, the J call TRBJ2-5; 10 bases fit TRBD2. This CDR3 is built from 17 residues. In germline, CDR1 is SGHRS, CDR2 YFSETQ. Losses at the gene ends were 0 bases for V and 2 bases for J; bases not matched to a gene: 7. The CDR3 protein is CASSLEGRAGGQETQYF. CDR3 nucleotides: TGCGCCAGCAGCTTGGAAGGTCGAGCGGGAGGGCAAGAGACCCAGTACTTC.

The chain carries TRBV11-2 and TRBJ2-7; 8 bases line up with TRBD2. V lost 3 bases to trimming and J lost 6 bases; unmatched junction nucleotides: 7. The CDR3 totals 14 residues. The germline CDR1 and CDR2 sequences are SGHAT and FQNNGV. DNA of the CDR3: TGTGCCAGCAGCTTGCCGGGAGGGCCTGGCGAGCAGTACTTC. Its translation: CASSLPGGPGEQYF. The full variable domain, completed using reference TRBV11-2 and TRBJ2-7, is EAGVAQSPRYKIIEKRQSVAFWCNPISGHATLYWYQQILGQGPKLLIQFQNNGVVDDSQLPKDRFSAERLKGVDSTLKIQPAKLEDSAVYLCASSLPGGPGEQYFGPGTRLTVT.